Below are 20 T cell receptor beta chains sequenced from a single sample in a study of long-term antiretroviral therapy in people with HIV. Samples were assayed with immunoSEQ v3.0 at survey level. Sequencing used immunoSEQ multiplex PCR; TCRdb keeps in-frame clones, though not all of them. The table has about 13,000 clones, more than 80% seen once. The specimen comprised unsorted PBMCs, sampled 3.2 years before starting antiretroviral therapy. Receptors originate from a man aged 35 to 55 with HIV.

J is TRBJ1-5 and V is TRBV18; D is undetermined. With 1 base removed from V and 5 bases from J, the gap between germline ends came to 15 bases. The CDR3 contains 16 residues. The germline V gene has CDR1 KGHSH and CDR2 LQKENI. In DNA, the CDR3 is TGTGCCAGCTCACCACAGGGTTTAAGTCGGGATCAGCCCCAGCATTTT. This codes for CASSPQGLSRDQPQHF. The full variable domain, rest sourced from reference TRBV18 and TRBJ1-5, is NAGVMQNPRHLVRRRGQEARLRCSPMKGHSHVYWYRQLPEEGLKFMVYLQKENIIDESGMPKERFSAEFPKEGPSILRIQQVVRGDSAAYFCASSPQGLSRDQPQHFGDGTRLSIL.

This clone has only a few counts. The J gene is TRBJ1-1, the V gene TRBV5-4; D uncertain. CDR1 is SGHNT and CDR2 is YYREEE in the germline V gene (reference sequence). This CDR3 is 13 amino acids long. V was shortened by 4 bases and J by 7 bases, with 14 bases between the two germline ends. The chain's CDR3 is CASSPDGGLEAFF. The CDR3 DNA is TGTGCCAGCAGCCCGGACGGCGGGCTTGAAGCTTTCTTT.

This clone has a handful of counts. The V gene is TRBV27, the J gene TRBJ2-7, with D possibly TRBD2 on 7 matching bases. The germline CDR1 and CDR2 sequences are MNHEY and SMNVEV (reference sequence). Trimming stripped 0 bases from V and 6 bases from J, with 15 bases between. This CDR3 contains 15 residues. CDR3 loop: CASSLSGGGRGEQYF. The CDR3 DNA reads as TGTGCCAGCAGTTTATCTGGCGGGGGCCGCGGCGAGCAGTACTTC.

This chain joins TRBV11-2 and TRBJ1-2; the D gene is possibly TRBD1 (6 bases). There are 14 residues in the CDR3. Germline CDR1 SGHAT, CDR2 FQNNGV. V was pared by 0 bases and J by 7 bases, with 12 bases between. As DNA, the CDR3 is TGTGCCAGCAGCTTAGATCGCCAGGGGAGTGGCTACACCTTC. It specifies CASSLDRQGSGYTF.

The chain has TRBV11-3 and TRBJ2-2; D is uncertain. The V and J ends lost 5 bases and 3 bases respectively, with 7 bases between them. There are 13 residues in the CDR3. The germline gives CDR1 SGHNT, CDR2 YENEEA. The CDR3 spells CASSPGDTGELFF. CDR3 nucleotides: TGTGCCAGCAGCCCCGGCGACACCGGGGAGCTGTTTTTT.

The CDR3: CASSSGRANTEAFF. CDR3 nucleotides: TGTGCCAGTTCTTCCGGCAGGGCGAACACTGAAGCTTTCTTT. The chain has TRBV19 and TRBJ1-1; perhaps TRBD1 as D (5 bases). The germline V and J ends were trimmed by 8 bases and 1 base, with 14 bases remaining between them. This CDR3 has 14 residues. Germline CDR1 and CDR2: LNHDA and SQIVND (reference sequence). Drawing the rest from reference TRBV19 and TRBJ1-1, the complete variable domain is DGGITQSPKYLFRKEGQNVTLSCEQNLNHDAMYWYRQDPGQGLRLIYYSQIVNDFQKGDIAEGYSVSREKKESFPLTVTSAQKNPTAFYLCASSSGRANTEAFFGQGTRLTVV.

The V and J genes are TRBV10-3 and TRBJ1-4; D not resolved. Germline lookup yields CDR1 ENHRY and CDR2 SYGVKD. This CDR3 is 18 amino acids long. V lost 3 bases, J lost 0 bases, and 17 bases lay in between. CDR3 in amino acids: CAISETISPGATNEKLFF. The DNA of the CDR3 is TGTGCCATCAGTGAAACCATATCCCCGGGAGCAACTAATGAAAAACTGTTTTTT.

Notes on this clone: This may stem from a read error, because a much larger clone lies one nucleotide away. The CDR3 loop is CASRLNTEAFF. CDR3 sequence (DNA): TGTGCCAGTAGACTGAACACTGAAGCTTTCTTT. V usage is TRBV19 and J usage is TRBJ1-1; no firm D call. Germline CDR1 reads LNHDA; CDR2 reads SQIVND (reference sequence). The V and J ends lost 6 bases and 0 bases respectively, with 2 bases between them. This CDR3 comprises 11 residues. Full variable domain (rest looked up from reference TRBV19 and TRBJ1-1): DGGITQSPKYLFRKEGQNVTLSCEQNLNHDAMYWYRQDPGQGLRLIYYSQIVNDFQKGDIAEGYSVSREKKESFPLTVTSAQKNPTAFYLCASRLNTEAFFGQGTRLTVV.

The rearrangement uses TRBV25-1 and TRBJ1-5; no clear D gene. Trimming removed 1 base from V and 5 bases from J, with 6 bases in between. The CDR3 runs 13 residues. The germline V gene has CDR1 MGHDK and CDR2 SYGVNS. CDR3: CASSESVYQPQHF. In DNA form, the CDR3 reads TGTGCCAGCAGTGAATCCGTTTATCAGCCCCAGCATTTT.

V gene TRBV10-2 combines with J gene TRBJ1-1; D possibly corresponds to TRBD1 (6 bases). With 0 bases removed from V and 3 bases from J, the gap between germline ends came to 14 bases. Germline lookup yields CDR1 WSHSY and CDR2 SAAADI. The CDR3 is made up of 16 amino acids. For the CDR3, the DNA is TGCGCCAGCAGTGAGTCTTATTCAGGGGACCACACTGAAGCTTTCTTT. Its protein is CASSESYSGDHTEAFF.

The rearrangement uses TRBV6-1 and TRBJ1-2, with a weak D call TRBD1 (6 bases). Trimming stripped 5 bases from V and 4 bases from J, with 14 bases between. This CDR3 spans 14 amino acids. From germline, CDR1 is MNHNS and CDR2 SASEGT. The CDR3 sequence is CASSPAWTAYGYTF. DNA for the CDR3: TGTGCCAGCAGTCCTGCCTGGACAGCCTATGGCTACACCTTC.

The chain carries TRBV6-5 and TRBJ1-2; D is possibly TRBD1 (5 bases). The V and J ends lost 2 bases and 8 bases respectively, with 12 bases between them. CDR1 is MNHEY, CDR2 SVGAGI, per germline. The CDR3 sequence is 13 residues long. The CDR3 DNA sequence: TGTGCCAGCAGTTACGGGACCCAAGGGGGCTACACCTTC. This sequence encodes CASSYGTQGGYTF.

The chain recombines TRBV30 with TRBJ1-5, with D possibly TRBD1 on 5 matching bases. Trimming took off 5 bases at V and 2 bases at J, with 10 bases between the two ends. The V gene's germline CDR1 is GTSNPN and CDR2 SVGIG (reference sequence). The CDR3 loop spans 13 amino acids. CDR3: CAWSLGGNQPQHF. The CDR3 nucleotides are TGTGCCTGGTCCCTAGGGGGCAATCAGCCCCAGCATTTT.

This clone was detected a few times. The gene calls are TRBV6-5 and TRBJ1-2; TRBD1 agrees at 7 bases. The CDR3 has 13 residues. The V segment lost 4 bases and the J segment 4 bases; nucleotides outside the gene matches: 3. CDR1 is MNHEY and CDR2 is SVGAGI in the germline V gene. The CDR3 coding sequence is TGTGCCAGCAGTTTAGGGGACAGCTATGGCTACACCTTC. This encodes CASSLGDSYGYTF.

The chain is built from TRBV5-5 and TRBJ2-7; possibly TRBD2 for D (5 bases). The germline CDR1 and CDR2 sequences are SGHKS and YYEKEE (reference sequence). V lost 3 bases to trimming and J lost 3 bases, with 13 bases between them. This CDR3 comprises 14 residues. Here the CDR3 DNA reads TGTGCCAGCAGCTCCAGACTAACTAGCTACGAGCAGTACTTC. This codes for CASSSRLTSYEQYF. Supplemented by reference TRBV5-5 and TRBJ2-7, the full variable domain reads DAGVTQSPTHLIKTRGQQVTLRCSPISGHKSVSWYQQVLGQGPQFIFQYYEKEERGRGNFPDRFSARQFPNYSSELNVNALLLGDSALYLCASSSRLTSYEQYFGPGTRLTVT.

V usage is TRBV21-1 and J usage is TRBJ1-5; TRBD1 is taken as the D call from the table, unchecked against the DNA. TRBV21-1 is described as a pseudogene. CDR3 length: 16 amino acids. CDR3: CASSKVWDRGNQPQHF. DNA for the CDR3: TGTGCCAGCAGCAAAGTCTGGGACAGAGGCAATCAGCCCCAGCATTTT.

This chain links TRBV5-1 with TRBJ1-1; D may be TRBD1 (5 bases). The CDR3 length is 12 residues. Germline V gene data show CDR1 as SGHRS and CDR2 as YFSETQ. V lost 4 bases and J lost 8, with 12 bases in between. This chain's CDR3 is CASSLRGTEAFF. In DNA form, the CDR3 reads TGCGCCAGCAGCCTCCGGGGGACCGAAGCTTTCTTT.

CDR3 sequence: CASSPGTGSETQYF. CDR3 sequence (DNA): TGCGCCAGCAGCCCCGGGACAGGGTCAGAGACCCAGTACTTC. The chain couples TRBV4-1 to TRBJ2-5; 9 positions agree with TRBD1. This CDR3 spans 14 amino acids. The germline V gene has CDR1 MGHRA and CDR2 YSYEKL. Losses at the gene ends were 4 bases for V and 4 bases for J; bases not matched to a gene: 4.

The chain carries TRBV10-3 and TRBJ2-3; weak D call: TRBD1 (6 bases). V was pared by 0 bases and J by 3 bases, with 10 bases between. Germline values: CDR1 ENHRY, CDR2 SYGVKD. CDR3 length: 15 amino acids. For the CDR3, the DNA is TGTGCCATCAGTGAGTCGAGGACAGAGACAGATACGCAGTATTTT. This translates into CAISESRTETDTQYF.

This clone was counted between two and nine times. The J gene is TRBJ1-1, the V gene TRBV7-9, with D possibly being TRBD1 (5 bases). The V end lost 5 bases, the J end lost 5 bases, and 15 bases lay between the germline ends. CDR1 SEHNR and CDR2 FQNEAQ come from the germline V gene (reference sequence). This CDR3 is built from 14 residues. The CDR3: CASSNLREGTEAFF. The CDR3 coding sequence is TGTGCCAGCAGCAATCTCAGGGAGGGGACTGAAGCTTTCTTT. The full variable domain, rest sourced from reference TRBV7-9 and TRBJ1-1, is DTGVSQNPRHKITKRGQNVTFRCDPISEHNRLYWYRQTLGQGPEFLTYFQNEAQLEKSRLLSDRFSAERPKGSFSTLEIQRTEQGDSAMYLCASSNLREGTEAFFGQGTRLTVV.